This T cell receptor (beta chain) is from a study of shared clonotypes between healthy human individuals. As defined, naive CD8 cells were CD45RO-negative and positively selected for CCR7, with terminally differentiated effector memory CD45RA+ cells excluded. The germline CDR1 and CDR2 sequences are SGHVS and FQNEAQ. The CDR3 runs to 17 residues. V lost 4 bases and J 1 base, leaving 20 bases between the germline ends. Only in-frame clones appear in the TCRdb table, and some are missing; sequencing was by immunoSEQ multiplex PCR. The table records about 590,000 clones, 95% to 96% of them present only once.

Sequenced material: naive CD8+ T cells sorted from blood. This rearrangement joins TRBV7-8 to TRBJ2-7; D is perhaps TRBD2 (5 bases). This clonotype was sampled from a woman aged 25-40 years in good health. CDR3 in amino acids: CASSSFSSGTPSYEQYF. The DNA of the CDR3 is TGTGCCAGCAGCTCATTTTCGTCGGGAACCCCTTCCTACGAGCAGTACTTC.